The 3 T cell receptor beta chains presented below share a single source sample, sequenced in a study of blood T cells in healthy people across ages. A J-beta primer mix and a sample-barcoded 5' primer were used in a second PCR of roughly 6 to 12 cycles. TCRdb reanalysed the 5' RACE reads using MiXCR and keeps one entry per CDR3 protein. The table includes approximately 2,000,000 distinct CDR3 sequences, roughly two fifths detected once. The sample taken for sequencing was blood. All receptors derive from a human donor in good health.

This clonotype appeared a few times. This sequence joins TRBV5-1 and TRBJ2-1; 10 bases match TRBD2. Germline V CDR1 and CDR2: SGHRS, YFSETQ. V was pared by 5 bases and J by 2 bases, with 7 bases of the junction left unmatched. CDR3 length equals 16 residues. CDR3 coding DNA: TGCGCCAGCAGTCTAGCGGGGGACCACACCTACAATGAGCAGTTCTTC. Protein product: CASSLAGDHTYNEQFF.

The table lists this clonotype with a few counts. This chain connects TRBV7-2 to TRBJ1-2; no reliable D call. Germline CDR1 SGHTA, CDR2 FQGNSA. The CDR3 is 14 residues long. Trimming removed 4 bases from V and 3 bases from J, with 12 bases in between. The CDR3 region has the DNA TGTGCCAGCAGCTGGGTTCGGGCCGACTATGGCTACACCTTC. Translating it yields CASSWVRADYGYTF.

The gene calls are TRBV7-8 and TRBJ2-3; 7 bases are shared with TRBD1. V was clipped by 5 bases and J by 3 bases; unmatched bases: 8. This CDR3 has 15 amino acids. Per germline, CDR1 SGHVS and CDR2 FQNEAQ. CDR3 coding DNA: TGTGCCAGCAGCGGCGCAGGGGGAAGAACAGATACGCAGTATTTT. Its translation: CASSGAGGRTDTQYF.